Listed here are 3 T cell receptor beta chains from one sample, sequenced in a study of blood T cells in healthy people across ages. A second PCR of roughly 7 to 11 cycles used a sample-barcoded 5' primer and a J-beta primer mix. One entry per CDR3 protein, called by TCRdb with MiXCR from the 5' RACE reads. The profile shows about 640,000 distinct CDR3 sequences, approximately 59% of them singletons. The sample was blood. The receptors shown here come from a man aged 60 to 75 in good health.

This chain uses TRBV20-1 with TRBJ2-3, with TRBD2 matching over 7 bases. Losses at the gene ends were 7 bases for V and 2 bases for J; bases not matched to a gene: 9. Germline-derived CDR1 and CDR2 are DFQATT and SNEGSKA (reference sequence). This CDR3 region has 14 residues. The CDR3 reads CSGEASGSTDTQYF. The DNA of the CDR3 is TGCAGTGGTGAGGCTAGCGGATCCACAGATACGCAGTATTTT.

With regard to this clonotype: One junction end does not reproduce the germline sequence, and a read error may be involved. The V gene is TRBV29-1, the J gene TRBJ2-3; a weak D match, TRBD2 (6 bases). The CDR3 is made up of 12 amino acids. The V gene's germline CDR1 is SQVTM and CDR2 ANQGSEA. The CDR3 sequence is CSGEVSGDTQYF. CDR3 coding DNA: TGCAGCGGTGAAGTTAGCGGTGATACGCAGTATTTT.

The chain couples TRBV5-1 to TRBJ2-1; a possible D gene is TRBD1 (6 bases). Germline CDR1 reads SGHRS; CDR2 reads YFSETQ. V lost 3 bases, J lost 5 bases, and 9 bases lay in between. The CDR3 length is 13 residues. The CDR3 region is CASSWGPNNEQFF. CDR3 DNA: TGCGCCAGCAGCTGGGGGCCTAACAATGAGCAGTTCTTC.